These T cell receptor beta chains were read from a single sample in a study of CD4 T cells in relation to SARS-CoV-2 and coronaviruses. Using immunoSEQ multiplex PCR, the repertoire was profiled, and TCRdb retains in-frame clones only, with some absent. The repertoire holds some 64,000 clones, 85% to 95% seen once, with approximately 0.14% in the top ten. Sequencing input: naive CD4+ T cells from PBMCs. The receptors were gathered from a human donor in good health. The CDR3 runs from the conserved cysteine through the conserved F or W. A D gene is named only where the DNA matches it firmly. Expanded clones get a size class; other rows say once, few or many, or leave the size out.

TRBJ1-5 | - | TRBV6-5 | few | CASSYRQDSNQPQHF | TGTGCCAGCAGTTACCGGCAGGATAGCAATCAGCCCCAGCATTTT
TRBJ2-7 | TRBD1 | TRBV14 | once | CASSQHRDRLNEQYF | TGTGCCAGCAGCCAACACCGGGACAGGCTAAACGAGCAGTACTTC
TRBJ2-7 | TRBD2 | TRBV28 | - | CASSSAGTSGRSRYEQYF | TGTGCCAGCAGTTCGGCCGGGACTAGCGGGAGAAGCAGGTACGAGCAGTACTTC
TRBJ2-7 | TRBD2 | TRBV2 | - | CASTGLAGPTYEQYF | TGTGCCAGCACGGGACTAGCCGGACCGACCTACGAGCAGTACTTC
TRBJ2-3 | TRBD1 | TRBV3-1/TRBV3-2 | - | CASSREWDREQYF | TGTGCCAGCAGCCGGGAGTGGGACAGGGAGCAGTATTTT
TRBJ2-5 | - | TRBV4-1 | - | CASSQDTGRETQYF | TGCGCCAGCAGCCAAGATACAGGGAGGGAGACCCAGTACTTC
TRBJ1-5 | - | TRBV2 | - | CASSGQGYSNQPQHF | TGTGCCAGCAGTGGGCAGGGCTATAGCAATCAGCCCCAGCATTTT
TRBJ2-7 | TRBD1 | TRBV12-3/TRBV12-4 | - | CASRSETGGEDF | TGTGCCAGCAGGTCCGAAACAGGGGGCGAGGACTTC
TRBJ2-4 | - | TRBV6-6 | - | CASSHRGLKNIQYF | TGTGCCAGCAGCCACCGGGGCCTCAAAAACATTCAGTACTTC
TRBJ2-3 | TRBD2 | TRBV4-1 | - | CASSQVSSSGSLTDTQYF | TGCGCCAGCAGCCAAGTATCTAGTAGCGGGAGTCTCACAGATACGCAGTATTTT
TRBJ2-2 | - | TRBV28 | - | CASREGGGELFF | TGTGCCAGCAGGGAGGGTGGCGGGGAGCTGTTTTTT